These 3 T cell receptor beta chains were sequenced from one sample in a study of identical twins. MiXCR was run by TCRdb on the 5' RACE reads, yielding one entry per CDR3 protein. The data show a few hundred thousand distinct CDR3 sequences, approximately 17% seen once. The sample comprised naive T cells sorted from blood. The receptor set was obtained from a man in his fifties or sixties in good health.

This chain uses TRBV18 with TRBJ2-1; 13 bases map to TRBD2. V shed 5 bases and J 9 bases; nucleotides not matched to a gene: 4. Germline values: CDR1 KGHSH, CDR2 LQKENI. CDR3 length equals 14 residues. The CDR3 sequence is CASSSGLAGTEQFF. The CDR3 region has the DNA TGTGCCAGCTCATCGGGACTAGCGGGAACTGAGCAGTTCTTC.

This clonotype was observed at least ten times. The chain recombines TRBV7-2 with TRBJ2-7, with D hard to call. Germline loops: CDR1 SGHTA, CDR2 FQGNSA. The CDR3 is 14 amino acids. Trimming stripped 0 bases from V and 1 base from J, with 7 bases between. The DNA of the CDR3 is TGTGCCAGCAGCTTAGCGCGTGGGTCCTACGAGCAGTACTTC. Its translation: CASSLARGSYEQYF.

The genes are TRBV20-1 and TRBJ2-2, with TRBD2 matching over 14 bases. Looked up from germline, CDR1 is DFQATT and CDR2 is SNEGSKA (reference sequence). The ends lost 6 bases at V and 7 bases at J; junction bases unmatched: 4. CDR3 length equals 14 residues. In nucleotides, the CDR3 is TGCAGTGCCAGGACTAGCGGGAGGAGCGGGGAGCTGTTTTTT. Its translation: CSARTSGRSGELFF.